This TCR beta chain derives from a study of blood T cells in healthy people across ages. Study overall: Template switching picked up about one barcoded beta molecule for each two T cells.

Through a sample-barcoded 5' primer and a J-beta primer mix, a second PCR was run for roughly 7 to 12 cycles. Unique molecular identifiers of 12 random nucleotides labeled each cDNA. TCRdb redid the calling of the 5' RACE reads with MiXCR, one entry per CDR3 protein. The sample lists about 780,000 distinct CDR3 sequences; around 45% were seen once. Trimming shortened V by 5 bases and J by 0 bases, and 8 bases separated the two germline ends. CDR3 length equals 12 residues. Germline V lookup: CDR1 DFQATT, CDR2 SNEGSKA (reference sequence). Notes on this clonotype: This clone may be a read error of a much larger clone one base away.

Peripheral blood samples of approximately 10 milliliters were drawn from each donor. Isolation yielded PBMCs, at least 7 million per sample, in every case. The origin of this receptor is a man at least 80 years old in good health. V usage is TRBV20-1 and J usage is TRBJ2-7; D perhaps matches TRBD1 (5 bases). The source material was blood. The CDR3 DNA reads TGCAGTGCTCGACAGTGCTCCTACGAGCAGTACTTC. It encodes CSARQCSYEQYF.